The present T cell receptor (beta chain) was sequenced within a study of shared T cell receptors in the human thymus. Measured with immunoSEQ multiplex PCR; TCRdb has only the in-frame clones, and not every one. The sample lists around 730,000 clones; 70% to 90% were seen once. CDR1 and CDR2 (germline): LNHDA, SQIVND (reference sequence). This CDR3 spans 16 amino acids. With V trimmed by 3 bases and J by 2 bases, 9 bases remained unmatched. Another study also made use of these data, one on human thymus T cells. From that study: Infants served as donors; they were healthy and Finnish and were having corrective surgery for congenital heart defects. The authors found apparently biased V and J gene usage in thymic and blood repertoires.

The TCR sequence derives from a girl less than two years old with a congenital heart defect. The chain employs TRBV19 and TRBJ1-1; TRBD1 agrees at 7 bases. Sequencing was performed on thymocytes. The CDR3: CASSIGEGGKNTEAFF. For the CDR3, the DNA is TGTGCCAGTAGTATTGGCGAAGGGGGCAAAAACACTGAAGCTTTCTTT.